This TCR beta chain was captured in a study of blood T cell repertoires in COVID-19. Study overall: Italy, Spain and the United States were the sources of the convalescent and acute COVID-19 samples. T cells, B-cell-depleted T cells, or PBMCs provided the cDNA or gDNA that served as material.

In the original processing: Counts of nucleated cells, estimated from reference gene primer amplification, were obtained. Measured with immunoSEQ multiplex PCR; TCRdb has only the in-frame clones, and not every one. The D gene and trimming were derived from the DNA, and the V and J assignments and clone size from that table. The data contain about 110,000 clones, around 84% of them singletons. Germline assignment: CDR1 GTSNPN and CDR2 SVGIG (reference sequence). The CDR3 totals 14 residues. V was cut by 1 base and J by 0 bases, with 7 bases left in between. The clonotype originates from a man between 35 and 55 years old with acute or convalescent COVID-19. J is TRBJ2-1 and V is TRBV30, with D unresolved. Sequenced: peripheral blood. This CDR3 reads CAWSARSSYNEQFF. Here the CDR3 DNA reads TGTGCCTGGAGTGCACGGAGCTCCTACAATGAGCAGTTCTTC.